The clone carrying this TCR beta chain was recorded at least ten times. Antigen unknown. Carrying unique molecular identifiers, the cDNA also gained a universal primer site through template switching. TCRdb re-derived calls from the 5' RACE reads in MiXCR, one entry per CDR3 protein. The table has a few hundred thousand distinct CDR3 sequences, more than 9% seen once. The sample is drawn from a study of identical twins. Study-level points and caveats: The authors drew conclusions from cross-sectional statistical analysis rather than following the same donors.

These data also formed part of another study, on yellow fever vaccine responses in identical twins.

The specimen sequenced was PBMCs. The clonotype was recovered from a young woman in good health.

For the CDR3, the DNA is TGTGCCAGCAGCCAAGACGGATTGAACACTGAAGCTTTCTTT. This gives the protein CASSQDGLNTEAFF. V and J are TRBV4-2 and TRBJ1-1; D not certain. CDR1 is LGHNA and CDR2 is YNFKEQ in the germline V gene. V lost 0 bases to trimming and J lost 0 bases, with 5 bases between them. The CDR3 consists of 14 residues.